This TCR beta chain stems from a study of shared clonotypes between healthy human individuals. Study-wide background: Three plates each covered CD4 naive and memory; CD8 naive two, CD8 memory one. Findings and caveats of the study: Generation of non-shared clonotypes was less probable than generation of clonotypes shared by all four donors.

Naive CD8 populations comprised CD45RO-negative cells positively selected for CCR7, excluding terminally differentiated effector memory CD45RA+ cells. About this clone: Its antigen is as yet unknown.

Every subset's genomic DNA went evenly onto several immunoSEQ plates. On sorted subsets, replicate PCRs used 200 to 250 ng DNA, or 25,000 to 35,000 T cell genomes. Here immunoSEQ multiplex PCR was the method, and the copy in TCRdb shows in-frame clones only, minus some. The table lists under 2,000,000 clones, just under 95% of them singletons. Germline CDR1 and CDR2: MNHEY and SMNVEV (reference sequence). After removal of 5 bases from V and 6 bases from J, the junction contained 5 bases not matched to a gene. The CDR3 extends over 16 amino acids. The sample taken for sequencing was naive CD8+ T cells sorted from blood. This TCR was recovered from a young man in good health. V gene TRBV27 combines with J gene TRBJ2-2, with 14 bases aligning to TRBD2. The CDR3 sequence: CASSLGTSGGAGELFF. CDR3 DNA: TGTGCCAGCAGTCTCGGGACTAGCGGGGGCGCCGGGGAGCTGTTTTTT.